The 9 T cell receptor beta chains below all came from one sample that was sequenced in a study of shared clonotypes between healthy human individuals. Sequencing used immunoSEQ multiplex PCR; TCRdb keeps in-frame clones, though not all of them. The table records around 1.4 million clones, approximately 98.5% of them present only once. The sequenced sample consisted of naive CD4+ T cells sorted from blood. Described subset: CD45RA+ positively selected. The receptors come from a man in his thirties or forties in good health.

This rearrangement joins TRBV28 to TRBJ1-2, with 10 positions matching TRBD1. The J segment lost 8 bases and the V segment lost 6 bases, leaving 6 bases of the junction unmatched. The CDR3 consists of 13 residues. Germline V gene data show CDR1 as MDHEN and CDR2 as SYDVKM. In nucleotides, the CDR3 is TGTGCCAGCAGCCGACAGGGGGCGCGGGGCTACACCTTC. Residues: CASSRQGARGYTF.

The CDR3 coding sequence is TGTGCCAGCAGGACAGGGAACGAGCAGTACTTC. It encodes CASRTGNEQYF. V gene TRBV6-5 combines with J gene TRBJ2-7, with 7 bases identical to TRBD1. V shed 6 bases, J shed 5 bases, and the junction held 1 base outside the gene matches. The germline V gene has CDR1 MNHEY and CDR2 SVGAGI. This CDR3 contains 11 residues.

This clone was observed a single time. The chain recombines TRBV10-1 with TRBJ2-1; D unresolved. V was pared by 0 bases and J by 2 bases, with 11 bases between. There are 16 residues in the CDR3. Germline V gene data show CDR1 as WNHNN and CDR2 as SYGVQD (reference sequence). This CDR3 reads CASSESLAPTYNEQFF. Written as DNA, the CDR3 is TGCGCCAGCAGTGAGTCTCTTGCGCCTACCTACAATGAGCAGTTCTTC.

Comment on this clone: Other DNA sequences in the same sample also yield this CDR3. This chain joins TRBV5-1 and TRBJ2-3; 11 positions match TRBD2. Trimming took 4 bases from V and 2 from J; bases not matched to a gene: 6. Germline V lookup: CDR1 SGHRS, CDR2 YFSETQ. The CDR3 is 16 amino acids. The CDR3 here is CASSSGLAGSTDTQYF. The CDR3 DNA reads as TGCGCCAGCAGCAGCGGACTAGCGGGTTCCACAGATACGCAGTATTTT.

The chain recombines TRBV29-1 with TRBJ2-1, with D unclear. Trimming pared 8 bases from V and 2 bases from J, leaving 22 bases between. This CDR3 has 16 amino acids. Germline V CDR1 and CDR2: SQVTM, ANQGSEA. The CDR3 loop reads CSSRTAPSPPYNEQFF. CDR3 sequence (DNA): TGCAGCTCCAGAACGGCTCCCTCACCTCCCTACAATGAGCAGTTCTTC.

The V gene is TRBV18, the J gene TRBJ1-1, with D hard to call. CDR3 length equals 14 residues. The germline V gene encodes CDR1 KGHSH and CDR2 LQKENI. With 0 bases removed from V and 8 bases from J, the gap between germline ends came to 13 bases. CDR3 nucleotides: TGTGCCAGCTCACCACCGATTCCTAGGGCCGAAGCTTTCTTT. It yields the protein CASSPPIPRAEAFF.

This clone was seen only once. The chain links TRBV2 to TRBJ1-1; TRBD1 is a possible D gene (5 bases). The germline V gene encodes CDR1 SNHLY and CDR2 FYNNEI. The CDR3 is made up of 14 amino acids. V lost 7 bases, J lost 1 base, and 13 bases lay in between. In DNA form, the CDR3 reads TGTGCCAGCACCAAACAGGCGAGGAACACTGAAGCTTTCTTT. Its translation: CASTKQARNTEAFF.

The chain is built from TRBV28 and TRBJ2-7; TRBD2 aligns across 10 bases. The germline gives CDR1 MDHEN, CDR2 SYDVKM. After removal of 6 bases from V and 4 bases from J, the junction contained 9 bases not matched to a gene. This CDR3 region has 15 residues. The CDR3 DNA reads TGTGCCAGCAGATTGGTAGCGGGAGGTTTATACGAGCAGTACTTC. Its translation: CASRLVAGGLYEQYF.

This sequence joins TRBV5-4 and TRBJ2-1; D remains ambiguous. The CDR3 is 16 residues long. The V gene lost 0 bases and the J gene lost 4 bases, with 14 bases spanning the gap. The germline V gene encodes CDR1 SGHNT and CDR2 YYREEE (reference sequence). The CDR3 loop is CASSLGTSNGYNEQFF. The CDR3 region has the DNA TGTGCCAGCAGCTTGGGGACCAGCAATGGATACAATGAGCAGTTCTTC.